These T cell receptor beta chains were read from a single sample in a study of T cells in narcolepsy. The method was immunoSEQ multiplex PCR; TCRdb's version includes in-frame clones alone and lacks a portion of them. The table lists around 30,000 clones, roughly 78% of them singletons. The sample taken for sequencing was CD45RA- memory CD4+ T cells from PBMCs. The receptors were gathered from a human donor with narcolepsy. The CDR3 runs from the conserved cysteine through the conserved F or W. A D gene is named only where the DNA matches it firmly. Not all rows give a size; the values are once, few, many and, for expanded clones, a class.

cdr3_aa cdr3_nt j_call clone_size v_call d_call
CASSPGDYGYTF TGCGCCAGCAGCCCGGGAGACTATGGCTACACCTTC TRBJ1-2 - TRBV5-1 -
CASSGGLGTGETQYF TGTGCCAGCAGCGGAGGGCTCGGGACTGGGGAGACCCAGTACTTC TRBJ2-5 - TRBV6-1 -
CAIRRGHVSTGELFF TGTGCCATCAGGAGAGGACACGTCAGTACCGGGGAGCTGTTTTTT TRBJ2-2 - TRBV10-3 -
CASSLGGGTEAFF TGCGCCAGCAGCTTGGGAGGGGGTACTGAAGCTTTCTTT TRBJ1-1 - TRBV5-1 -
CASSYSSSGGGNRQFF TGTGCCAGCAGTTACAGTTCCAGCGGGGGGGGTAACCGCCAGTTCTTC TRBJ2-1 - TRBV6-5 TRBD2
CASSLETRLAPYTF TGTGCCAGCAGCTTGGAGACGAGGTTAGCCCCCTACACCTTC TRBJ1-2 - TRBV5-4 -
CASSLYQGTGYTF TGTGCCAGCAGCTTGTATCAGGGGACAGGCTACACCTTC TRBJ1-2 medium-sized TRBV5-6 -
CASRERGYTF TGTGCCAGCAGGGAACGCGGCTACACCTTC TRBJ1-2 - TRBV6-5 -
CASSRQSFTGELFF TGTGCCAGCAGCAGACAGAGTTTCACCGGGGAGCTGTTTTTT TRBJ2-2 - TRBV5-6 -
CASLPDRDYSNQPQHF TGTGCCAGCCTTCCTGACAGGGATTATAGCAATCAGCCCCAGCATTTT TRBJ1-5 - TRBV2 TRBD1
CASSSSGQGGTYGYTF TGTGCCAGCAGCTCCTCGGGACAGGGAGGTACCTATGGCTACACCTTC TRBJ1-2 - TRBV7-9 TRBD1
CASSLGFGRNYGYTF TGTGCCAGCAGCTTGGGGTTTGGGCGAAACTATGGCTACACCTTC TRBJ1-2 - TRBV5-5 -
CASSREGGKEAFF TGTGCCAGTAGCCGAGAAGGGGGAAAAGAAGCTTTCTTT TRBJ1-1 - TRBV19 -
CASRIEGGNTIYF TGTGCCAGCAGGATAGAGGGAGGAAACACCATATATTTT TRBJ1-3 - TRBV2 -
CASGSDSPSLKGYTF TGTGCCAGCGGTTCGGACAGCCCGAGCCTTAAAGGCTACACCTTC TRBJ1-2 - TRBV6-6 -
CASSPGTRTAGELFF TGTGCCAGCAGCCCCGGGACAAGGACAGCCGGGGAGCTGTTTTTT TRBJ2-2 - TRBV7-9 -
CASSYSRQGPGNTIYF TGTGCCAGCAGTTACTCGCGACAGGGCCCTGGAAACACCATATATTTT TRBJ1-3 few TRBV6-5 TRBD1
CASSQDKRLAGEYSTDTQYF TGTGCCAGCAGCCAAGATAAGCGACTAGCGGGGGAGTATAGCACAGATACGCAGTATTTT TRBJ2-3 - TRBV4-2 TRBD2
CASSSTGLTNEKLFF TGTGCCAGCAGCTCCACAGGGTTGACTAATGAAAAACTGTTTTTT TRBJ1-4 - TRBV5-6 -
CASSWISQLTSGANVLTF TGCGCCAGCAGCTGGATTTCACAACTGACCTCTGGGGCCAACGTCCTGACTTTC TRBJ2-6 - TRBV5-1 -
CASSPGELTQYF TGTGCCAGCAGCCCGGGTGAACTCACGCAGTATTTT TRBJ2-3 - TRBV7-9 -
CASSDWLSDRNTIYF TGTGCCAGCAGCGACTGGTTGAGCGACCGAAACACCATATATTTT TRBJ1-3 - TRBV6-5 -
CASSYDGNYGYTF TGTGCCAGCAGTTACGACGGGAACTATGGCTACACCTTC TRBJ1-2 - TRBV6-6 -
CASSLESLAASSYNEQFF TGTGCCAGCAGCTTGGAGTCGCTAGCGGCTAGCTCCTACAATGAGCAGTTCTTC TRBJ2-1 - TRBV5-4 TRBD2